A selection of T cell receptor beta chains follows, all from one sample in a study of blood T cell repertoires in COVID-19. Profiling relied on immunoSEQ multiplex PCR, and the TCRdb table lists in-frame clones only, not all of them. The profile shows approximately 150,000 clones, about 84% of them singletons. Specimen: PBMCs or T cells enriched from blood (not recorded which). These receptors all stem from a man aged 35-49 years who had recovered from COVID-19. CDR3s include the opening cysteine and the closing phenylalanine or tryptophan. The order of the fields is J gene, V gene, D gene, clone size, CDR3 DNA, CDR3 protein. The D gene is left open where the match is weak. Where a row states a size, it is once, few, many or the class of an expanded clone; other rows omit it.

j_call: TRBJ2-3
v_call: TRBV9
d_call: -
clone_size: -
cdr3_nt: TGTGCCAGCAGCGTAGTCGGGTTTTTAGGGACAAAGGAAGATACGCAGTATTTT
cdr3_aa: CASSVVGFLGTKEDTQYF

j_call: TRBJ2-6
v_call: TRBV7-6
d_call: -
clone_size: -
cdr3_nt: TGTGCCAGCAGCTTAGCGGACTCGGACCACAACGTCCTGACTTTC
cdr3_aa: CASSLADSDHNVLTF

j_call: TRBJ2-2
v_call: TRBV10-2
d_call: TRBD1
clone_size: -
cdr3_nt: TGCGCCAGCTACCCGGACAGGGTGAGGACCGGGGAGCTGTTTTTT
cdr3_aa: CASYPDRVRTGELFF

j_call: TRBJ1-2
v_call: TRBV5-6
d_call: TRBD1
clone_size: -
cdr3_nt: TGTGCCAGCAGCCTCCTGGCTGGACAGGGACTTACAAGGGACTATGGCTACACCTTC
cdr3_aa: CASSLLAGQGLTRDYGYTF

j_call: TRBJ1-2
v_call: TRBV2
d_call: TRBD1
clone_size: few
cdr3_nt: TGTGCCAGCAGTGTAACCCAGACAGGGGGCGCCTATGGCTACACCTTC
cdr3_aa: CASSVTQTGGAYGYTF

j_call: TRBJ1-4
v_call: TRBV29-1
d_call: TRBD1
clone_size: -
cdr3_nt: TGCAGCGTTGGACAGGGGAGTGAAAAACTGTTTTTT
cdr3_aa: CSVGQGSEKLFF

j_call: TRBJ1-1
v_call: TRBV6-1
d_call: -
clone_size: -
cdr3_nt: TGTGCCAGCAGTGAAGGGGTGGGGGGGAACACTGAAGCTTTCTTT
cdr3_aa: CASSEGVGGNTEAFF

j_call: TRBJ1-2
v_call: TRBV2
d_call: TRBD1
clone_size: -
cdr3_nt: TGTGCCAGCAGTGAACGACAGGGAAGCTACACCTTC
cdr3_aa: CASSERQGSYTF

j_call: TRBJ2-2
v_call: TRBV5-4
d_call: TRBD1
clone_size: -
cdr3_nt: TGTGCCAGCAGTTCCGGGACAGTGGGTGAGCTGTTTTTT
cdr3_aa: CASSSGTVGELFF

j_call: TRBJ1-2
v_call: TRBV5-8
d_call: -
clone_size: -
cdr3_nt: TGTGCCAGCAGCTTGGAAGCCCACAACTATGGCTACACCTTC
cdr3_aa: CASSLEAHNYGYTF

j_call: TRBJ1-2
v_call: TRBV6-1
d_call: -
clone_size: -
cdr3_nt: TGTGCCAGCAGTGAAGGAGGATCCGGGGAGTATGGCTACACCTTC
cdr3_aa: CASSEGGSGEYGYTF

j_call: TRBJ2-7
v_call: TRBV28
d_call: TRBD2
clone_size: once
cdr3_nt: TGTGCCAGCAGTTTACCGGGAGGCTCCTACGAGCAGTACTTC
cdr3_aa: CASSLPGGSYEQYF

j_call: TRBJ2-3
v_call: TRBV5-4
d_call: TRBD2
clone_size: -
cdr3_nt: TGTGCCAGCAGCTTGGGTAGCGGGGGGGTCTATAGCACAGATACGCAGTATTTT
cdr3_aa: CASSLGSGGVYSTDTQYF

j_call: TRBJ1-5
v_call: TRBV27
d_call: -
clone_size: -
cdr3_nt: TGTGCCAGCAATCCCTCGGGGAGCAATCAGCCCCAGCATTTT
cdr3_aa: CASNPSGSNQPQHF

j_call: TRBJ2-3
v_call: TRBV3-1/TRBV3-2
d_call: -
clone_size: -
cdr3_nt: TGTGCCAGCAGGTCGACACCTAGCACAGATACGCAGTATTTT
cdr3_aa: CASRSTPSTDTQYF

j_call: TRBJ1-5
v_call: TRBV5-1
d_call: TRBD1
clone_size: -
cdr3_nt: TGCGCCAGCAGCCCCCAGACAGGGGGCAATCAGCCCCAGCATTTT
cdr3_aa: CASSPQTGGNQPQHF

j_call: TRBJ2-3
v_call: TRBV7-9
d_call: TRBD2
clone_size: few
cdr3_nt: TGTGCCAGCAGCTTATTTTCTAGCGGGGGGGGAGATACGCAGTATTTT
cdr3_aa: CASSLFSSGGGDTQYF

j_call: TRBJ1-5
v_call: TRBV10-3
d_call: TRBD1
clone_size: -
cdr3_nt: TGTGCCATCAGTGATGGACAGGGAAGGGCGAGCAATCAGCCCCAGCATTTT
cdr3_aa: CAISDGQGRASNQPQHF

j_call: TRBJ1-5
v_call: TRBV27
d_call: -
clone_size: -
cdr3_nt: TGTGCCAGCAGTTTGGGACTATATGAGCCCCAGCATTTT
cdr3_aa: CASSLGLYEPQHF

j_call: TRBJ1-6
v_call: TRBV5-1
d_call: -
clone_size: once
cdr3_nt: TGCGCCAGCAGCTTGGGACATTCAAATTCACCCCTCCACTTT
cdr3_aa: CASSLGHSNSPLHF

j_call: TRBJ1-1
v_call: TRBV5-1
d_call: -
clone_size: -
cdr3_nt: TGCGCCAGCAGGCAGGGTAGGGTGAACACTGAAGCTTTCTTT
cdr3_aa: CASRQGRVNTEAFF

j_call: TRBJ1-1
v_call: TRBV10-2
d_call: -
clone_size: -
cdr3_nt: TGCGCCAGCAGGGGTCTACAAGACATGAACACTGAAGCTTTCTTT
cdr3_aa: CASRGLQDMNTEAFF

j_call: TRBJ2-2
v_call: TRBV10-2
d_call: -
clone_size: -
cdr3_nt: TGCGCCAGCAGTAACAACCGGCGACAGGCCGGACGAGCCGGGGAGCTGTTTTTT
cdr3_aa: CASSNNRRQAGRAGELFF

j_call: TRBJ2-5
v_call: TRBV2
d_call: -
clone_size: -
cdr3_nt: TGTGCCAGCAGTGATAGGAGGGAGACCCAGTACTTC
cdr3_aa: CASSDRRETQYF

j_call: TRBJ1-1
v_call: TRBV12-3/TRBV12-4
d_call: -
clone_size: -
cdr3_nt: TGTGCCAGCAGTTTAACAGGGTGGACTGAAGCTTTCTTT
cdr3_aa: CASSLTGWTEAFF

j_call: TRBJ2-3
v_call: TRBV30
d_call: -
clone_size: -
cdr3_nt: TGTGCCTGGAGTAGAGCGGGTCCAGATACGCAGTATTTT
cdr3_aa: CAWSRAGPDTQYF

j_call: TRBJ2-5
v_call: TRBV2
d_call: TRBD2
clone_size: -
cdr3_nt: TGTGCCAGCAGCCAGGAGTCACTAGCGGGGGGTGGGGAGACCCAGTACTTC
cdr3_aa: CASSQESLAGGGETQYF

j_call: TRBJ2-2
v_call: TRBV3-1/TRBV3-2
d_call: -
clone_size: -
cdr3_nt: TGTGCCAGCAGCCGACAAGACACCGGGGAGCTGTTTTTT
cdr3_aa: CASSRQDTGELFF